This TCR beta chain was documented in a study of monozygotic twins with inflammatory bowel disease. General study findings and limits: Possibly because of limited power, concordant and discordant twins showed no difference in repertoire similarity. Inverse Simpson values showed less TCRbeta diversity in IBD patients than in their healthy co-twins.

Regarding this clonotype: What it binds is unknown.

The CDR3 is 14 amino acids. Germline values: CDR1 ENHRY, CDR2 SYGVKD. From its re-call of the 5' RACE reads, TCRdb lists each CDR3 protein once, without DNA. The sample data list fewer than 550,000 distinct CDR3 sequences. What was sequenced was blood. This receptor was identified in a human donor with ulcerative colitis or Crohn's disease, or a healthy co-twin of an affected twin (not recorded which). The rearrangement uses TRBV10-3 and TRBJ2-3; TCRdb names TRBD1, which stays unverified in the absence of DNA. CDR3 in amino acids: CAISGSTRGDTQYF.